This TCR beta chain was obtained from a study of shared clonotypes between healthy human individuals. Whole-study results and caveats: Non-shared clonotypes had lower generation probabilities than those shared by all four donors. Approximately 5.4% of naive CD4 clonotypes were common to four donors.

Turning to this clone: Its antigen remains unknown.

Measured with immunoSEQ multiplex PCR; TCRdb has only the in-frame clones, and not every one. The sample holds roughly 2.2 million clones, 85% to 95% seen once. This TCR came from a man between 18 and 35 years old in good health. Some clones in this sample may be carry-over from other donors' samples. Specimen: naive CD4+ T cells from PBMCs. Subset of the sample: CD45RA+ positively selected.

CDR3: CASRPGTLLYEQYF. In DNA, the CDR3 is TGCGCCAGCAGGCCCGGGACACTCCTATACGAGCAGTACTTC. The chain carries TRBV5-1 and TRBJ2-7; D is perhaps TRBD1 (6 bases). V lost 5 bases, J lost 4 bases, and 16 bases lay in between. The CDR3 contains 14 residues. In germline, CDR1 is SGHRS, CDR2 YFSETQ.